This is a list of T cell receptor beta chains from one sample in a study of identical twins. From the 5' RACE reads, TCRdb called clonotypes with MiXCR, one entry per CDR3 protein. The profile shows around 490,000 distinct CDR3 sequences, 13% to 15% of them singletons. The same data also contributed to another study, on yellow fever vaccine responses in identical twins.

The sequencing sample was made of CD4+ T cells sorted from blood. The origin of the receptors is a woman between 18 and 29 years old in good health. Both conserved end residues are trimmed from each CDR3. Fields, in order: V gene, D gene, CDR3 protein. The D gene is left open where the match is weak.

v_call: TRBV20-1; d_call: TRBD2; cdr3_aa: SATSLAGDVNEQF
v_call: TRBV3-1; d_call: -; cdr3_aa: ASCQVSRGPILRSPLH
v_call: TRBV5-1; d_call: -; cdr3_aa: ASSRELGPQGTEAF
v_call: TRBV28; d_call: TRBD1; cdr3_aa: ASSFPTGGVGYGYT
v_call: TRBV12-3/TRBV12-4; d_call: -; cdr3_aa: ASSSSETGSYEQY
v_call: TRBV12-3/TRBV12-4; d_call: TRBD1; cdr3_aa: ASSFPTGGNEKLF
v_call: TRBV9; d_call: -; cdr3_aa: ASSVVALSTDTQY
v_call: TRBV3-1; d_call: -; cdr3_aa: ASSPGHGNTEAF
v_call: TRBV12-3/TRBV12-4; d_call: -; cdr3_aa: ASSVTRNTEAF
v_call: TRBV5-1; d_call: -; cdr3_aa: ASSSGGNNSPLH
v_call: TRBV27; d_call: TRBD2; cdr3_aa: ASTTRTSGSSYNEQF
v_call: TRBV24-1; d_call: TRBD2; cdr3_aa: ATSALGGRGGDEQF
v_call: TRBV7-3; d_call: TRBD2; cdr3_aa: ASSSPGLAGGNEQF
v_call: TRBV20-1; d_call: -; cdr3_aa: SARAPVSSYNEQF
v_call: TRBV20-1; d_call: -; cdr3_aa: SARDTNYGYT
v_call: TRBV29-1; d_call: -; cdr3_aa: SVEVAGLNTEAF
v_call: TRBV27; d_call: TRBD1; cdr3_aa: ASSLGQGLVRTEAF
v_call: TRBV2; d_call: -; cdr3_aa: ASSRTGQPQH
v_call: TRBV29-1; d_call: TRBD2; cdr3_aa: SVEPSSPTSEQETQY
v_call: TRBV5-5; d_call: TRBD2; cdr3_aa: ASSTLPGGSRGANVLT
v_call: TRBV10-3; d_call: -; cdr3_aa: AISESGLSSYNEQF
v_call: TRBV7-8; d_call: -; cdr3_aa: ASSSWTGYNEQF
v_call: TRBV20-1; d_call: -; cdr3_aa: SARTSGGPYNEQF
v_call: TRBV11-3; d_call: -; cdr3_aa: ASSFPRPGQTQETQY
v_call: TRBV21-1; d_call: -; cdr3_aa: ASSKTRTGFSYNEQF
v_call: TRBV10-1; d_call: TRBD2; cdr3_aa: ASSGRGGRGYNEQF
v_call: TRBV29-1; d_call: TRBD2; cdr3_aa: SVGLAGVWETQY
v_call: TRBV27; d_call: TRBD1; cdr3_aa: ASSKTGFRDEQF
v_call: TRBV29-1; d_call: -; cdr3_aa: SVSGQGLGETQY
v_call: TRBV7-7; d_call: TRBD2; cdr3_aa: ASSSSPSGSNTGELF
v_call: TRBV21-1; d_call: -; cdr3_aa: ASREGGPHPRSDTQY
v_call: TRBV12-3/TRBV12-4; d_call: -; cdr3_aa: ASSPGEAHSTDTQY
v_call: TRBV5-1; d_call: -; cdr3_aa: ASSQQGAPSEQF
v_call: TRBV4-2; d_call: -; cdr3_aa: ASSQDRANTEAF
v_call: TRBV4-1; d_call: TRBD2; cdr3_aa: ASSQGAASGASSTDTQY
v_call: TRBV20-1; d_call: -; cdr3_aa: SARNRVLDEQF
v_call: TRBV7-8; d_call: TRBD2; cdr3_aa: ASSLASSGRAKAYEQY
v_call: TRBV10-3; d_call: TRBD2; cdr3_aa: AISLTSGGGETQY
v_call: TRBV29-1; d_call: -; cdr3_aa: SIKGETQY
v_call: TRBV7-2; d_call: TRBD1; cdr3_aa: ASSLGRQGSPYGYT